This passage covers 4 T cell receptor beta chains from one sample sequenced in a study of breast tumors, draining lymph nodes, adjacent tissues. The lymph nodes were axillary draining lymph nodes from breast cancer patients. TCRdb itself ran the multiplex PCR reads through MiXCR, one entry per CDR3 protein. The sample comprises tens of thousands of distinct CDR3 sequences, approximately 20% of which are singletons, and 2% to 3% rests with the top ten. Sequenced input: axillary lymph node tissue. These TCRs come from a female donor with breast cancer. Some clones in this sample may be carry-over from other donors' samples.

This clonotype was recorded at least ten times. The chain is built from TRBV5-4 and TRBJ1-2; D remains unclear. There are 12 residues in the CDR3. The germline V and J ends were trimmed by 0 bases and 5 bases, with 5 bases remaining between them. CDR1 is SGHNT and CDR2 is YYREEE in the germline V gene (reference sequence). CDR3 loop: CASSLDGYGYTF. The CDR3 nucleotides are TGTGCCAGCAGCTTGGATGGTTATGGCTACACCTTC.

In the case of this clonotype: No conserved phenylalanine or tryptophan ends this CDR3, so it is likely a read error. The chain joins TRBV19 to TRBJ2-3; 8 positions agree with TRBD2. CDR3 size: 15 residues. The V gene's germline CDR1 is LNHDA and CDR2 SQIVND (reference sequence). The CDR3 DNA follows: TGCGCCAGTACGTTCGGGAGGGCCGGGAGAGATACGCAGTATCTT. The encoded protein is CASTFGRAGRDTQYL.

This clonotype showed up many times. The chain joins TRBV14 to TRBJ2-2; 10 bases line up with TRBD2. V lost 0 bases, J lost 6 bases, and 10 bases stayed unmatched. Germline V gene data show CDR1 as SGHDN and CDR2 as FVKESK. The CDR3 length is 18 residues. The CDR3 loop reads CASSQDPSGRAKAGELFF. DNA for the CDR3: TGTGCCAGCAGCCAAGATCCGAGCGGGAGGGCCAAGGCCGGGGAGCTGTTTTTT. Complete variable domain (other parts from reference TRBV14 and TRBJ2-2): EAGVTQFPSHSVIEKGQTVTLRCDPISGHDNLYWYRRVMGKEIKFLLHFVKESKQDESGMPNNRFLAERTGGTYSTLKVQPAELEDSGVYFCASSQDPSGRAKAGELFFGEGSRLTVL.

This clonotype has ten or more counts. This chain links TRBV20-1 with TRBJ2-7; TRBD2 aligns across 9 bases. V lost 3 bases and J lost 5; bases outside the gene matches: 8. Germline V CDR1 and CDR2: DFQATT, SNEGSKA (reference sequence). This CDR3 has 14 residues. The CDR3 DNA is TGCAGTGCTAGGCGGCTAGCGGGAACCGACGAGCAGTACTTC. It yields the protein CSARRLAGTDEQYF.